This passage covers 9 T cell receptor beta chains from one sample sequenced in a study of CD8 T cells in ankylosing spondylitis. One entry per CDR3 protein results from TCRdb running MiXCR on the 5' RACE reads. In the table there are under 200,000 distinct CDR3 sequences, 10% to 15% of which are singletons. What was sequenced was blood, either unsorted or a sorted T cell fraction (not recorded which). The receptor set was obtained from a female donor with ankylosing spondylitis or in good health (not recorded which).

This clonotype has at least ten counts. J is TRBJ2-6 and V is TRBV29-1; D not certain. The ends were cut back, 4 bases at V and 0 bases at J, with 10 bases in the middle. Germline values: CDR1 SQVTM, CDR2 ANQGSEA. This CDR3 contains 15 residues. The CDR3 bases are TGCAGCGTTGCTGCGACGTCCTCTGGGGCCAACGTCCTGACTTTC. Its protein product is CSVAATSSGANVLTF.

This clonotype was found a few times. This rearrangement joins TRBV7-8 to TRBJ1-2, with D perhaps TRBD1 (6 bases). The germline V gene encodes CDR1 SGHVS and CDR2 FQNEAQ. There are 13 residues in the CDR3. Trimming pared 4 bases from V and 6 bases from J, leaving 12 bases between. Written as DNA, the CDR3 is TGTGCCAGCAGCTCGACCAGGGGTCATGGCTACACCTTC. Translating it yields CASSSTRGHGYTF.

The sample holds a few counts of this clonotype. The chain links TRBV19 to TRBJ2-7; no clear D gene. Germline values: CDR1 LNHDA, CDR2 SQIVND (reference sequence). The CDR3 extends over 11 amino acids. The germline V and J ends were trimmed by 3 bases and 3 bases, with 3 bases remaining between them. As DNA, the CDR3 is TGTGCCAGTAGTATGCGCTACGAGCAGTACTTC. Translated: CASSMRYEQYF.

This clonotype was counted at least ten times. One end of the junction fails to match germline, which may point to a read error. V gene TRBV19 combines with J gene TRBJ1-5; 7 bases are shared with TRBD1. Germline values: CDR1 LNHDA, CDR2 SQIVND (reference sequence). This CDR3 spans 15 amino acids. The CDR3 nucleotides read TGTGCCAGCAGTATACGACAGGGAAGCAATCAGCCCCAGCATTTT. Translation: CASSIRQGSNQPQHF.

This clonotype was seen only once. J is TRBJ2-1 and V is TRBV19; maybe TRBD2 (6 bases). This CDR3 comprises 14 residues. V lost 5 bases, J lost 8 bases, and 16 bases lay in between. The germline V gene encodes CDR1 LNHDA and CDR2 SQIVND (reference sequence). CDR3 residues: CASSHGTRVDEQFF. The CDR3 DNA is TGTGCCAGTAGTCACGGGACTCGTGTGGATGAGCAGTTCTTC.

The V and J genes are TRBV7-3 and TRBJ2-1; D unresolved. CDR3 size: 15 residues. Germline V gene data show CDR1 as SGHTA and CDR2 as FQGTGA. The germline V and J ends were trimmed by 1 base and 0 bases, with 7 bases remaining between them. CDR3 nucleotides: TGTGCCAGCAGCTTAAACGAGGCCTCCTACAATGAGCAGTTCTTC. Its translation is CASSLNEASYNEQFF.

The DNA of the CDR3 is TGCGCCAGCAGCTTTGGGCTAGCGGACAATGAGCAGTTCTTC. This sequence encodes CASSFGLADNEQFF. The chain joins TRBV5-1 to TRBJ2-1; 7 positions agree with TRBD2. The ends lost 2 bases at V and 5 bases at J; junction bases unmatched: 4. CDR3 size: 14 residues. Germline assignment: CDR1 SGHRS and CDR2 YFSETQ.

This clonotype was seen ten or more times. The chain uses TRBV12-3 or TRBV12-4 and TRBJ1-2, with 7 bases identical to TRBD1. The trim removed 5 bases at V and 8 bases at J, leaving 11 bases unmatched. There are 14 residues in the CDR3. The CDR3 nucleotides are TGTGCCAGCAGTCCCGCCGGGACAGCAAGGGGCTACACCTTC. It encodes CASSPAGTARGYTF.

This clonotype was recorded many times. The chain employs TRBV20-1 and TRBJ2-2; D is uncertain. The V end was cut by 6 bases, the J end by 7 bases, with 9 bases between. CDR1 DFQATT and CDR2 SNEGSKA come from the germline V gene (reference sequence). CDR3 size: 11 residues. DNA for the CDR3: TGCAGTGCGGGTCTTAACGGGGAGCTGTTTTTT. Amino acids: CSAGLNGELFF.